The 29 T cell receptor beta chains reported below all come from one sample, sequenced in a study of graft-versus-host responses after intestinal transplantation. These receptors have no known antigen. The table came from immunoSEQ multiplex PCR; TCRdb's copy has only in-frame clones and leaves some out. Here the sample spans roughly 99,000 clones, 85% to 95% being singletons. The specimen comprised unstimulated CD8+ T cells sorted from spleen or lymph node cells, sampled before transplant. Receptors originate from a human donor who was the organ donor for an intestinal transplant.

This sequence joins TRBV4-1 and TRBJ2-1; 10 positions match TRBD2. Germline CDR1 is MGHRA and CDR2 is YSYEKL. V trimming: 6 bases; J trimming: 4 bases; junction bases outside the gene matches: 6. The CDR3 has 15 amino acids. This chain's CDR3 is CASRLAGETYNEQFF. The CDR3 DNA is TGCGCCAGCAGGCTAGCGGGGGAGACTTACAATGAGCAGTTCTTC.

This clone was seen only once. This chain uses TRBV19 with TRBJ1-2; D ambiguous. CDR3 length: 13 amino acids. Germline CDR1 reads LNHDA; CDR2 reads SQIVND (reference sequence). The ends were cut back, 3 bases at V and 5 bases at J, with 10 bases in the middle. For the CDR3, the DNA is TGTGCCAGTAGTATCCTAAACTTTTATGGCTACACCTTC. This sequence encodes CASSILNFYGYTF.

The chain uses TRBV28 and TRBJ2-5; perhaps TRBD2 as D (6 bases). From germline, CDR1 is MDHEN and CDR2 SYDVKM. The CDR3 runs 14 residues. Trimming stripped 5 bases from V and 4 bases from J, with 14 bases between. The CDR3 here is CASSAGWGSETQYF. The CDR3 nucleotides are TGTGCCAGCAGTGCGGGATGGGGGTCAGAGACCCAGTACTTC.

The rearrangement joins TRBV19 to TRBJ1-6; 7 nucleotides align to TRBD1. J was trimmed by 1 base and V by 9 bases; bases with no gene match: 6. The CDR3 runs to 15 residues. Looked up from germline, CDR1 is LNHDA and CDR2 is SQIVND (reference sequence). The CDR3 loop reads CARDHRGSYNSPLHF. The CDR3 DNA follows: TGTGCCAGGGATCACAGGGGATCCTATAATTCACCCCTCCACTTT.

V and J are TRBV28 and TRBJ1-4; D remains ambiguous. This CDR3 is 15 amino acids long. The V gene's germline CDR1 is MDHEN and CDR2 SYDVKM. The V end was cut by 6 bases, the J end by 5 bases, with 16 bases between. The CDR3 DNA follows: TGTGCCAGCAGCCGAAGCCCCCTCTGGAATGAAAAACTGTTTTTT. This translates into CASSRSPLWNEKLFF.

The CDR3 bases are TGTGCCAGCAGTGCCACAGGGGGCCACCACTCTGGGGCCAACGTCCTGACTTTC. Translation gives CASSATGGHHSGANVLTF. This chain connects TRBV25-1 to TRBJ2-6; 9 bases align to TRBD1. The CDR3 sequence is 18 residues long. The junction had 7 bases not matched to a gene; V was cut back by 4 bases and J by 0 bases. Germline-derived CDR1 and CDR2 are MGHDK and SYGVNS.

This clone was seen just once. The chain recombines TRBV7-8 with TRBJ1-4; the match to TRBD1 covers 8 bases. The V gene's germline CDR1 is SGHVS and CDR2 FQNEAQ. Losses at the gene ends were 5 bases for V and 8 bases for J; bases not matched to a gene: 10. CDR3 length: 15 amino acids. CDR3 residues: CASSADRGWEEKLFF. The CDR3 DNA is TGTGCCAGCAGCGCTGACAGGGGATGGGAGGAAAAACTGTTTTTT.

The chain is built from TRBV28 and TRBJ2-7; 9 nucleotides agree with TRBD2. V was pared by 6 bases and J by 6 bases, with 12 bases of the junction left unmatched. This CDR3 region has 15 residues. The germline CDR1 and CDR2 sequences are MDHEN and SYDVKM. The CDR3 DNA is TGTGCCAGCAGCCTACTGGGACTAGCCTCCGCCGAGCAGTACTTC. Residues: CASSLLGLASAEQYF.

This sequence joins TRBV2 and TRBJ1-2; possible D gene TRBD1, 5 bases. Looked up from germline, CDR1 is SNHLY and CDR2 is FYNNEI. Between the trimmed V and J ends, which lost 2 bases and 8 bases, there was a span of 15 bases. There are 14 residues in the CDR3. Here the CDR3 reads CASSEIRGARGYTF. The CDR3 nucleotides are TGTGCCAGCAGTGAAATTAGGGGCGCCCGGGGCTACACCTTC.

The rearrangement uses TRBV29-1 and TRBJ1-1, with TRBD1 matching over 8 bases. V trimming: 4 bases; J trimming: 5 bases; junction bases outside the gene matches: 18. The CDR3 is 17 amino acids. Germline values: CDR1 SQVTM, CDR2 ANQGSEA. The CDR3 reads CSVGVVGDRHYQTEAFF. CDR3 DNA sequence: TGCAGCGTTGGGGTTGTGGGGGACAGGCATTATCAAACTGAAGCTTTCTTT.

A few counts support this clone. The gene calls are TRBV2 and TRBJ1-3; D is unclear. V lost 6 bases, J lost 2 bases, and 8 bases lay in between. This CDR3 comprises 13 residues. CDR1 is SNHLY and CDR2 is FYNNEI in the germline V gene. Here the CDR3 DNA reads TGTGCCAGCAGATCTGAGGCTGGAAACACCATATATTTT. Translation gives CASRSEAGNTIYF.

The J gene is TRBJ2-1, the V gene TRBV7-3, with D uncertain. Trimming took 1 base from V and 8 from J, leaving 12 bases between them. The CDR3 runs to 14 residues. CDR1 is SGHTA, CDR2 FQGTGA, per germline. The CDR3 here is CASSLSAASHEQFF. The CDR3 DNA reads TGTGCCAGCAGCTTAAGCGCCGCTAGTCATGAGCAGTTCTTC.

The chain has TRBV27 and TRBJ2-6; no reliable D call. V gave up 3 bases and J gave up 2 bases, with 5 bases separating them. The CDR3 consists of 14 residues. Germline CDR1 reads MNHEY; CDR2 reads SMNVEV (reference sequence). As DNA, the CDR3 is TGTGCCAGCAGTTTCGGAGCTGGGGCCAACGTCCTGACTTTC. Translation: CASSFGAGANVLTF.

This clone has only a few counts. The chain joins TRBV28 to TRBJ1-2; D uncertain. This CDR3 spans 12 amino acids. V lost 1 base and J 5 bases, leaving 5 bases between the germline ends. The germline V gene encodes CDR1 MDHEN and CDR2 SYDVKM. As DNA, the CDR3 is TGTGCCAGCAGTTTATCCGGGTATGGCTACACCTTC. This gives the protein CASSLSGYGYTF.

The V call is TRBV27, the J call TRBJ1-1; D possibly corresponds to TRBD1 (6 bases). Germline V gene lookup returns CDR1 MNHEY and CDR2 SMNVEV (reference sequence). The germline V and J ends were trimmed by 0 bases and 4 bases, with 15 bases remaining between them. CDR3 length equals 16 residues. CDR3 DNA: TGTGCCAGCAGTTTATCGATAGGGGGTGGAATCACTGAAGCTTTCTTT. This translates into CASSLSIGGGITEAFF.

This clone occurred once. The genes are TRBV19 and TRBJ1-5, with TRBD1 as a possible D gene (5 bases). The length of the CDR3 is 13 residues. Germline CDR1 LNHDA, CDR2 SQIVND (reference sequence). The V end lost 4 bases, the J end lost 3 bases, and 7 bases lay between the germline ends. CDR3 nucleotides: TGTGCCAGTAGTACAGGGTACAATCAGCCCCAGCATTTT. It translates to CASSTGYNQPQHF.

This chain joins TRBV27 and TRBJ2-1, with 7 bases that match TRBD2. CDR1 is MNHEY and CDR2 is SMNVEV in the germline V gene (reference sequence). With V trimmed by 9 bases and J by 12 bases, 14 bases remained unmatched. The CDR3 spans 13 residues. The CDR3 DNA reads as TGTGCCAGTGGTAGCGGGTTACCTAATACGCAGTTCTTC. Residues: CASGSGLPNTQFF.

CDR3 sequence reads: CASSHNYRETYEQYF. In nucleotides, the CDR3 is TGTGCCAGCAGCCATAACTACAGGGAAACATACGAGCAGTACTTC. The genes are TRBV7-9 and TRBJ2-7, with D perhaps TRBD1 (6 bases). This CDR3 is 15 amino acids long. V dropped 5 bases and J dropped 4 bases, with 18 bases sitting between them. Germline CDR1 is SEHNR and CDR2 is FQNEAQ (reference sequence).

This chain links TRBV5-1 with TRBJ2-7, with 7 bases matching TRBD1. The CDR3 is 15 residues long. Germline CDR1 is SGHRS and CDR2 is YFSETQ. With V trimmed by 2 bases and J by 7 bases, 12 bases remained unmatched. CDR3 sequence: CASSFTGALAQEQYF. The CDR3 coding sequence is TGCGCCAGCAGCTTTACAGGGGCCTTAGCTCAAGAGCAGTACTTC.

The CDR3 sequence: CASSLFGTAHDTQYF. CDR3 nucleotide sequence: TGTGCCAGCAGCTTATTCGGGACAGCTCATGATACGCAGTATTTT. The gene calls are TRBV7-9 and TRBJ2-3; 7 positions match TRBD1. The V and J ends lost 2 bases and 6 bases, in that order; junction bases with no gene match: 8. Per the germline V gene, CDR1 is SEHNR and CDR2 is FQNEAQ (reference sequence). The CDR3 contains 15 residues.

The CDR3, as DNA: TGTGCCAGCAGCTTAGGGGGAGACTATGGCTACACCTTC. Protein product: CASSLGGDYGYTF. This sequence joins TRBV7-8 and TRBJ1-2; D not resolved. Trimming cost V 1 base and J 3 bases, with 6 bases left between them. The germline CDR1 and CDR2 sequences are SGHVS and FQNEAQ. CDR3 length: 13 residues. The full variable domain, its missing parts supplied by reference TRBV7-8 and TRBJ1-2, is GAGVSQSPRYKVAKRGQDVALRCDPISGHVSLFWYQQALGQGPEFLTYFQNEAQLDKSGLPSDRFFAERPEGSVSTLKIQRTQQEDSAVYLCASSLGGDYGYTFGSGTRLTVV.

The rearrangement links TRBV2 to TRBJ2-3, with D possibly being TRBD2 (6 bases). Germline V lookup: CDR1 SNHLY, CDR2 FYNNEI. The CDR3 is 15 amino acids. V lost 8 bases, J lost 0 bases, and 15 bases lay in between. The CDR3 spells CASGGIAASTDTQYF. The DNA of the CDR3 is TGTGCCAGCGGCGGTATAGCGGCTAGCACAGATACGCAGTATTTT.

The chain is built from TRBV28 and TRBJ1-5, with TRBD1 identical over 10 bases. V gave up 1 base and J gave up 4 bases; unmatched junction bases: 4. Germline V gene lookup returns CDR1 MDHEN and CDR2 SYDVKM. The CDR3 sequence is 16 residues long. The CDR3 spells CASSLLRDRGNQPQHF. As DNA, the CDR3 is TGTGCCAGCAGTTTATTGCGGGACAGGGGTAATCAGCCCCAGCATTTT.

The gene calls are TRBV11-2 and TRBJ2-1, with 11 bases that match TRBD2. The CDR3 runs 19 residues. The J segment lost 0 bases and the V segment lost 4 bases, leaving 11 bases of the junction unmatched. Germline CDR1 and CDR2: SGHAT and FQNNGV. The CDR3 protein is CASSSPGLAERNSYNEQFF. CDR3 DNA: TGTGCCAGCAGCTCTCCGGGACTAGCGGAGAGAAACTCCTACAATGAGCAGTTCTTC.

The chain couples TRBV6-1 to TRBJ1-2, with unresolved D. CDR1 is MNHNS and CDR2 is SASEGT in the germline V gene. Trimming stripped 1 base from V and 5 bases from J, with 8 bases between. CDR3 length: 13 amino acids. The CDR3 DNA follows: TGTGCCAGCAGTGAAGGGCGGTGGTATGGCTACACCTTC. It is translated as CASSEGRWYGYTF.

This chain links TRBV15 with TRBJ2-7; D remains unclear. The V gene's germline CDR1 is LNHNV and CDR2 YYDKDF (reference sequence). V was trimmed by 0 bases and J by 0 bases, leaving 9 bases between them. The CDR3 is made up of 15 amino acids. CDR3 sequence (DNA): TGTGCCACCAGCAGAGATGATGAGAGCTCCTACGAGCAGTACTTC. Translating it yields CATSRDDESSYEQYF.

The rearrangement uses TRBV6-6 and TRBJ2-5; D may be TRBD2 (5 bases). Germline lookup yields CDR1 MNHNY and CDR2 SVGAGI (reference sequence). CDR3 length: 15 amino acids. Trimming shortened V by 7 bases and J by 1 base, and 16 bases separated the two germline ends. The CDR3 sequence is CASKGPSAVQETQYF. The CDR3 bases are TGTGCCAGCAAAGGCCCCTCAGCGGTCCAAGAGACCCAGTACTTC.

The CDR3 loop is CASSYSGQGNEQFF. The DNA for the CDR3 is TGTGCCAGCAGTTACTCAGGACAGGGCAATGAGCAGTTCTTC. V usage is TRBV6-5 and J usage is TRBJ2-1; TRBD1 matches 8 bases. Per the germline V gene, CDR1 is MNHEY and CDR2 is SVGAGI. Trimming took 0 bases from V and 6 from J; bases not matched to a gene: 1. This CDR3 comprises 14 residues.

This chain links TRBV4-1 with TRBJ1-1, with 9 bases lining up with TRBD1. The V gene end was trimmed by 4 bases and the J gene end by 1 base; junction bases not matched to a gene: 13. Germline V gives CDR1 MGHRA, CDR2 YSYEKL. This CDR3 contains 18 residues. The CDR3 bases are TGCGCCAGCAGCCTACAAAATAGGGGGACAGGGAAGAACACTGAAGCTTTCTTT. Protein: CASSLQNRGTGKNTEAFF.